The clone carrying this T cell receptor (beta chain) was picked up a small number of times. Its target is not known. The record originates from a study of CD8 T cells in ankylosing spondylitis. The study's findings and limits: Reportedly, significant enrichment of disease-linked clones occurred in matched ankylosing spondylitis synovial fluid. It appeared that ankylosing spondylitis blood was characterized by a TCR beta motif of eight highly homologous variants. Relatively scarce in peripheral blood, disease-linked clones were CD8+.

In making TCR beta libraries, quantitative 5'-RACE with molecular barcodes was used. MiXCR, run by TCRdb on the 5' RACE reads, gives a single entry per CDR3 protein. The sample includes roughly 440,000 distinct CDR3 sequences, 17% of them seen just once. Germline assignment: CDR1 SGHRS and CDR2 YFSETQ. V lost 0 bases to trimming and J lost 7 bases, with 14 bases between them. This CDR3 is 15 amino acids long. The J gene is TRBJ2-1, the V gene TRBV5-1; D perhaps matches TRBD2 (5 bases). The sequenced sample consisted of blood, either unsorted or a sorted T cell fraction (not recorded which). This receptor was obtained from a male donor with ankylosing spondylitis. CDR3 loop: CASSLAGGGWNEQFF. The CDR3 DNA reads as TGCGCCAGCAGCTTGGCCGGAGGCGGATGGAATGAGCAGTTCTTC.